This T cell receptor beta chain was captured by sequencing in a study of metastatic and nonmetastatic thyroid tumors. Study-wide context: Thyroid patients, malignant and benign, had repertoires compared across blood and tumor or nodule tissue.

Per the study methods: The study built a papillary thyroid cancer distant-metastasis classifier from CDR3 differences across clinicopathological groups. Using MiXCR, TCRdb re-called clones from the PCR reads. V and J calls and clone size were set by TCRdb, not the authors. The sample carries around 19,000 clones, around 28% recorded once. Among the patients, none had received any treatment before thyroid surgery. Germline values: CDR1 MNHEY, CDR2 SMNVEV (reference sequence). V was pared by 1 base and J by 2 bases, with 19 bases between. The length of the CDR3 is 18 residues. This clone was observed many times.

The receptor was isolated from a male donor with papillary thyroid cancer or a benign thyroid nodule (not recorded which). Some clones in this sample may be carry-over from other donors' samples. The chain combines TRBV27 with TRBJ2-3; the D is unclear. The sample consisted of tumor tissue. The CDR3 bases are TGTGCCAGCAGTTTATATGGCTATAGCTCCCTCGTCACAGATACGCAGTATTTT. Amino acid sequence: CASSLYGYSSLVTDTQYF.